This TCR beta chain was observed in a study of long-term antiretroviral therapy in people with HIV. On the study more broadly: The earliest samples came from an era when ART typically awaited falling CD4 counts.

Trimming took off 0 bases at V and 1 base at J, with 7 bases between the two ends. CDR1 and CDR2 from the germline V gene are LGHNA and YNFKEQ. CDR3 length: 15 residues. Every specimen held between roughly 0.85-10 million cryopreserved PBMC. These were thawed and washed before DNA extraction. At survey level, the immunoSEQ assay was run in its v3.0 version. Repertoires were generated with immunoSEQ multiplex PCR, while TCRdb's copy carries only in-frame clones and drops some. The sample shows approximately 35,000 clones, 85% to 95% of them seen only once. The chain employs TRBV4-2 and TRBJ2-1; unclear D gene. The TCR sequence derives from a woman in her forties or fifties with HIV. The material sequenced was unsorted PBMCs, taken 4.1 years after starting antiretroviral therapy. The CDR3 spells CASSQDGGSYNEQFF. The CDR3, as DNA: TGTGCCAGCAGCCAAGATGGCGGTTCCTACAATGAGCAGTTCTTC.